This entry lists 2 T cell receptor beta chains sequenced from one sample in a study of OX40 agonist ivuxolimab in advanced cancers. The protocol was immunoSEQ multiplex PCR, while the TCRdb copy is restricted to in-frame clones and leaves out a portion. The data hold about 79,000 clones, with 88% observed a single time. The sequenced sample was CD4+ or CD8+ T cells sorted from blood, obtained in a trial of the OX40 agonist ivuxolimab. These receptors all come from an adult with an advanced solid tumor such as melanoma, head and neck, liver or kidney cancer.

The chain is built from TRBV20-1 and TRBJ2-3; D unresolved. The CDR3 length is 11 residues. Germline CDR1 is DFQATT and CDR2 is SNEGSKA (reference sequence). V dropped 5 bases and J dropped 7 bases, with 10 bases sitting between them. The CDR3 here is CSAATQNTQYF. CDR3 nucleotides: TGCAGTGCTGCCACCCAAAATACGCAGTATTTT.

The chain joins TRBV5-6 to TRBJ1-1; 9 bases agree with TRBD1. The CDR3 spans 16 residues. Germline assignment: CDR1 SGHDT and CDR2 YYEEEE. With 0 bases clipped from V and 3 bases from J, the junction kept 6 bases outside the gene matches. The CDR3 DNA reads as TGTGCCAGCAGCTTGGGGGGGACAGGGTCGGACACTGAAGCTTTCTTT. Its translation: CASSLGGTGSDTEAFF.